Detailed here is one TCR beta chain. This entry belongs to a study of control samples from healthy donors and cancer patients. Germline CDR1 MNHEY, CDR2 SMNVEV (reference sequence). The CDR3 is 18 amino acids. The V gene end was trimmed by 3 bases and the J gene end by 2 bases; junction bases not matched to a gene: 14. Libraries were prepared by immunoSEQ multiplex PCR; TCRdb keeps only in-frame clonotypes and omits some of them. Of 150,000 or so clones listed, 80% to 95% are singletons. The chain uses TRBV27 and TRBJ1-1; 8 nucleotides agree with TRBD1. The TCR was taken from a man aged 40-49 years in good health. The specimen sequenced was blood. CDR3 DNA: TGTGCCAGCAGTTTCCCTAGACAGGGGTCCCCTCCCAACACTGAAGCTTTCTTT. It translates to CASSFPRQGSPPNTEAFF.